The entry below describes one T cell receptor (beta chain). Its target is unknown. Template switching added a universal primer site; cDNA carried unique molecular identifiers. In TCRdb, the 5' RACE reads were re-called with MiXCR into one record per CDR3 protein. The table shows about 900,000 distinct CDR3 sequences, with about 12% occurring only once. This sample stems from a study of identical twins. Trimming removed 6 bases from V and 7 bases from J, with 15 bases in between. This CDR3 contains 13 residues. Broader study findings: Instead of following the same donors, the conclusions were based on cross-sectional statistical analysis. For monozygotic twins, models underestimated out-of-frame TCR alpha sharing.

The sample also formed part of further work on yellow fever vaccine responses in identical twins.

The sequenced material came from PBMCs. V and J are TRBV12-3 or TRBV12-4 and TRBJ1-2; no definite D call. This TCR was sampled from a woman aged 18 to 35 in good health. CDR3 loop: CASRPLIGSGYTF. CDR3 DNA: TGTGCCAGCAGACCCCTAATAGGGTCTGGCTACACCTTC.